The rows below give T cell receptor beta chains drawn from one sample of a study of shared clonotypes between healthy human individuals. Repertoires were generated with immunoSEQ multiplex PCR, while TCRdb's copy carries only in-frame clones and drops some. The table has about a million clones, about 80% seen once. The sequenced sample was memory CD4+ T cells from PBMCs. Receptors were obtained from a man younger than 30 in good health. Some clones in this sample may be carry-over from other donors' samples. Both conserved end residues are part of each CDR3. D genes are given only for firm matches. Some rows have no size entry. The others give once, few or many, or a class for an expanded clone.

V gene	CDR3 length	J gene	clone size	D gene	CDR3 protein	CDR3 DNA
TRBV14	14	TRBJ2-2	-	-	CASSQGTCTGELFF	TGTGCCAGCAGCCAAGGTACGTGTACCGGGGAGCTGTTTTTT
TRBV7-3	12	TRBJ2-1	few	-	CASSPTLGAVFF	TGTGCCAGCAGCCCAACGCTGGGGGCAGTGTTCTTC
TRBV5-4	15	TRBJ2-5	-	TRBD1	CASSTGQRIQETQYF	TGTGCCAGCAGCACGGGACAGAGAATCCAAGAGACCCAGTACTTC
TRBV18	18	TRBJ2-5	-	-	CASSPGGFLESRGETQYF	TGTGCCAGCTCCCCCGGCGGGTTCTTGGAGAGCCGCGGGGAGACCCAGTACTTC
TRBV27	15	TRBJ1-6	-	-	CASRRGEVGVGPLHF	TGTGCCAGCAGGCGGGGTGAAGTGGGGGTGGGACCCCTCCACTTT
TRBV27	13	TRBJ1-3	once	-	CASSTQGENTIYF	TGTGCCAGCAGTACACAAGGAGAAAACACCATATATTTT
TRBV6-1	16	TRBJ2-3	-	-	CASSERLARPWDTQYF	TGTGCCAGCAGTGAACGGCTAGCTCGCCCCTGGGATACGCAGTATTTT
TRBV30	13	TRBJ2-7	-	TRBD2	CAWSAGLAGLQYF	TGTGCCTGGAGTGCGGGACTAGCGGGACTGCAGTACTTC
TRBV7-2	16	TRBJ2-3	-	-	CASSLAFGRLSDTQYF	TGTGCCAGCAGCTTAGCGTTTGGTAGGTTGTCCGATACGCAGTATTTT
TRBV9	14	TRBJ1-1	-	-	CASSVGGVNTEAFF	TGTGCCAGCAGCGTAGGGGGTGTGAACACTGAAGCTTTCTTT
TRBV29-1	14	TRBJ2-7	-	TRBD1	CSVGPRGQTYEQYF	TGCAGCGTTGGGCCTCGGGGACAGACCTACGAGCAGTACTTC
TRBV11-3	14	TRBJ2-5	-	-	CASSQGTGEETQYF	TGTGCCAGCAGCCAGGGCACAGGAGAAGAGACCCAGTACTTC
TRBV9	15	TRBJ2-1	many	-	CASSASSGRYNEQFF	TGTGCCAGCAGCGCATCATCTGGACGCTACAATGAGCAGTTCTTC
TRBV19	13	TRBJ1-1	-	-	CASTPRARIEAFF	TGTGCCAGTACCCCTCGGGCGCGGATTGAAGCTTTCTTT
TRBV4-1	17	TRBJ2-2	-	TRBD1	CASRQRQGWENTGELFF	TGCGCCAGCAGACAAAGACAGGGATGGGAAAACACCGGGGAGCTGTTTTTT
TRBV7-9	13	TRBJ2-3	once	-	CASSLFGPDTQYF	TGTGCCAGCAGCTTATTCGGACCAGATACGCAGTATTTT
TRBV27	14	TRBJ1-5	-	-	CASSLWAGNQPQHF	TGTGCCAGCAGTTTATGGGCCGGCAATCAGCCCCAGCATTTT
TRBV28	15	TRBJ2-1	-	-	CASSSGSGSYNEQFF	TGTGCCAGCAGTTCCGGGTCCGGCTCCTACAATGAGCAGTTCTTC
TRBV27	14	TRBJ1-3	-	-	CASSWSGLGNTIYF	TGTGCCAGCAGTTGGTCGGGGCTTGGAAACACCATATATTTT
TRBV10-3	13	TRBJ2-5	-	-	CAIREGGEETQYF	TGTGCCATCAGGGAGGGGGGAGAGGAGACCCAGTACTTC
TRBV28	17	TRBJ2-1	-	TRBD2	CASTGGGGRGGGNEQFF	TGTGCCAGCACTGGTGGGGGAGGGCGGGGAGGAGGGAATGAGCAGTTCTTC
TRBV6-4	14	TRBJ2-4	-	-	CASKSRAQKNIQYF	TGTGCCAGCAAAAGCAGAGCACAAAAAAACATTCAGTACTTC
TRBV7-9	13	TRBJ1-1	once	-	CASSLETGLEAFF	TGTGCCAGCAGCTTAGAAACAGGACTTGAAGCTTTCTTT
TRBV13	18	TRBJ2-5	few	-	CASSLALIGGGQEETQYF	TGTGCCAGCAGCTTAGCTCTTATCGGGGGAGGACAAGAAGAGACCCAGTACTTC
TRBV7-8	14	TRBJ2-7	-	-	CASSLQGGDYEQYF	TGTGCCAGCAGCTTACAGGGGGGAGACTACGAGCAGTACTTC
TRBV18	15	TRBJ2-7	-	-	CASSPPGGQTYEQYF	TGTGCCAGCTCACCACCGGGGGGGCAAACCTACGAGCAGTACTTC
TRBV27	15	TRBJ2-2	-	-	CASGRGTPGARELFF	TGTGCCAGCGGGAGGGGGACTCCGGGGGCCAGGGAGCTGTTTTTT